A selection of T cell receptor beta chains follows, all from one sample in a study of shared clonotypes between healthy human individuals. Sequencing used immunoSEQ multiplex PCR; TCRdb keeps in-frame clones, though not all of them. The sample includes nearly 1,000,000 clones, approximately 80% seen only once; the top ten take approximately 1.5%. The sample taken for sequencing was memory CD4+ T cells sorted from blood. All receptors come from a young man in good health. Both conserved end residues are part of each CDR3. A D gene is named only where the DNA matches it firmly. Only some rows state a clone size, as once, few, many or a class for expanded clones.

j_gene: TRBJ2-1
d_gene: NA
abundance: once
v_gene: TRBV30
CDR3aa: CAWSVSPNEQFF
CDR3nt: TGTGCCTGGAGTGTAAGCCCCAATGAGCAGTTCTTC

j_gene: TRBJ1-1
d_gene: TRBD1
abundance: once
v_gene: TRBV10-3
CDR3aa: CAISERTGGIGTEAFF
CDR3nt: TGTGCCATCAGTGAGCGGACAGGGGGAATTGGGACTGAAGCTTTCTTT

j_gene: TRBJ2-7
d_gene: NA
abundance: NA
v_gene: TRBV5-1
CDR3aa: CASSFIGYEQYF
CDR3nt: TGCGCCAGCAGCTTTATAGGCTACGAGCAGTACTTC

j_gene: TRBJ2-5
d_gene: NA
abundance: NA
v_gene: TRBV19
CDR3aa: CASSPGETQYF
CDR3nt: TGTGCCAGTAGTCCGGGGGAGACCCAGTACTTC

j_gene: TRBJ2-2
d_gene: NA
abundance: few
v_gene: TRBV11-2
CDR3aa: CASSTNTGELFF
CDR3nt: TGTGCCAGCAGCACGAACACCGGGGAGCTGTTTTTT

j_gene: TRBJ2-4
d_gene: NA
abundance: NA
v_gene: TRBV19
CDR3aa: CASSRNGKNIQYF
CDR3nt: TGTGCCAGTAGTCGTAATGGCAAAAACATTCAGTACTTC

j_gene: TRBJ1-2
d_gene: NA
abundance: NA
v_gene: TRBV7-8
CDR3aa: CASSPVGWHYGYTF
CDR3nt: TGTGCCAGCAGCCCAGTAGGGTGGCACTATGGCTACACCTTC

j_gene: TRBJ2-2
d_gene: TRBD2
abundance: NA
v_gene: TRBV9
CDR3aa: CASSVQTSGEKGELFF
CDR3nt: TGTGCCAGCAGCGTCCAGACTAGCGGGGAGAAGGGGGAGCTGTTTTTT

j_gene: TRBJ2-5
d_gene: TRBD2
abundance: NA
v_gene: TRBV5-4
CDR3aa: CASSFLVGLAGGLETQYF
CDR3nt: TGTGCCAGCAGCTTCCTCGTGGGACTAGCGGGGGGGTTAGAGACCCAGTACTTC

j_gene: TRBJ2-2
d_gene: TRBD1
abundance: once
v_gene: TRBV4-2
CDR3aa: CASSRKAGTANTGELFF
CDR3nt: TGTGCCAGCAGCCGCAAAGCCGGGACAGCGAACACCGGGGAGCTGTTTTTT

j_gene: TRBJ1-6
d_gene: NA
abundance: NA
v_gene: TRBV5-6
CDR3aa: CASSLTGRENSPLHF
CDR3nt: TGTGCCAGCAGCTTGACAGGGAGGGAGAATTCACCCCTCCACTTT

j_gene: TRBJ1-2
d_gene: NA
abundance: NA
v_gene: TRBV18
CDR3aa: CASSSNAGGDGYTF
CDR3nt: TGTGCCAGCTCCTCCAACGCGGGCGGTGATGGCTACACCTTC

j_gene: TRBJ1-2
d_gene: TRBD1
abundance: NA
v_gene: TRBV7-7
CDR3aa: CASSSESRDRPRDEGYTF
CDR3nt: TGTGCTAGCAGCTCAGAGTCCCGGGACAGACCCAGGGATGAAGGCTACACCTTC

j_gene: TRBJ2-3
d_gene: TRBD2
abundance: NA
v_gene: TRBV5-4
CDR3aa: CASSLGLAGDTQYF
CDR3nt: TGTGCCAGCAGCCTGGGACTAGCGGGAGATACGCAGTATTTT

j_gene: TRBJ2-3
d_gene: NA
abundance: NA
v_gene: TRBV30
CDR3aa: CAWSVGVRTDTQYF
CDR3nt: TGTGCCTGGAGTGTTGGGGTACGCACAGATACGCAGTATTTT

j_gene: TRBJ2-2
d_gene: NA
abundance: few
v_gene: TRBV6-6
CDR3aa: CASTRFGELFF
CDR3nt: TGTGCCAGCACGCGATTCGGGGAGCTGTTTTTT

j_gene: TRBJ1-6
d_gene: NA
abundance: NA
v_gene: TRBV5-1
CDR3aa: CASSLDVTGSSPLHF
CDR3nt: TGCGCCAGCAGCTTGGATGTCACAGGGTCTTCACCCCTCCACTTT

j_gene: TRBJ1-5
d_gene: NA
abundance: NA
v_gene: TRBV10-2
CDR3aa: CASSENSNQPQHF
CDR3nt: TGCGCCAGCAGTGAGAATAGCAATCAGCCCCAGCATTTT

j_gene: TRBJ2-2
d_gene: TRBD2
abundance: NA
v_gene: TRBV2
CDR3aa: CASRSGRNTGELFF
CDR3nt: TGTGCCAGCCGGAGCGGGAGAAACACCGGGGAGCTGTTTTTT

j_gene: TRBJ1-5
d_gene: TRBD1
abundance: few
v_gene: TRBV29-1
CDR3aa: CSVGTDNQPQHF
CDR3nt: TGCAGCGTCGGGACAGATAATCAGCCCCAGCATTTT

j_gene: TRBJ2-7
d_gene: TRBD1
abundance: NA
v_gene: TRBV11-1
CDR3aa: CASSLGQGIHEQYF
CDR3nt: TGTGCCAGCAGCCTCGGACAGGGGATCCACGAGCAGTACTTC

j_gene: TRBJ1-4
d_gene: TRBD1
abundance: NA
v_gene: TRBV7-9
CDR3aa: CASSLVGGQGDEKLFF
CDR3nt: TGTGCCAGCAGCTTAGTAGGGGGACAGGGCGATGAAAAACTGTTTTTT

j_gene: TRBJ2-7
d_gene: NA
abundance: NA
v_gene: TRBV5-1
CDR3aa: CASSYGSNYEQYF
CDR3nt: TGCGCCAGCAGCTACGGGTCCAACTACGAGCAGTACTTC

j_gene: TRBJ1-6
d_gene: TRBD1
abundance: NA
v_gene: TRBV6-1
CDR3aa: CASSEARQGSSYNSPLHF
CDR3nt: TGTGCCAGCAGTGAAGCGAGACAGGGTAGCTCCTATAATTCACCCCTCCACTTT

j_gene: TRBJ2-7
d_gene: NA
abundance: NA
v_gene: TRBV10-2
CDR3aa: CASSERGVGRDPTEQYF
CDR3nt: TGCGCCAGCAGTGAGAGGGGGGTTGGAAGGGACCCTACCGAGCAGTACTTC

j_gene: TRBJ2-1
d_gene: NA
abundance: NA
v_gene: TRBV15
CDR3aa: CATSRAIGMYEQFF
CDR3nt: TGTGCCACCAGCAGAGCTATAGGGATGTATGAGCAGTTCTTC

j_gene: TRBJ2-5
d_gene: TRBD2
abundance: few
v_gene: TRBV2
CDR3aa: CASSQGLAGGAETQYF
CDR3nt: TGTGCCAGCAGCCAAGGACTAGCGGGAGGGGCCGAGACCCAGTACTTC

j_gene: TRBJ2-5
d_gene: NA
abundance: NA
v_gene: TRBV28
CDR3aa: CASRYSGRQYF
CDR3nt: TGTGCCAGCAGATACAGTGGGCGGCAGTACTTC

j_gene: TRBJ2-1
d_gene: NA
abundance: NA
v_gene: TRBV7-9
CDR3aa: CASSLGAGYNEQFF
CDR3nt: TGTGCCAGCAGCCTGGGGGCGGGTTACAATGAGCAGTTCTTC

j_gene: TRBJ1-4
d_gene: NA
abundance: NA
v_gene: TRBV5-1
CDR3aa: CASSPFPARPNEKLFF
CDR3nt: TGCGCCAGCAGCCCCTTCCCCGCCAGGCCTAATGAAAAACTGTTTTTT

j_gene: TRBJ1-2
d_gene: NA
abundance: NA
v_gene: TRBV7-8
CDR3aa: CASSLDRDYGYTF
CDR3nt: TGTGCCAGCAGCTTAGACAGGGACTATGGCTACACCTTC

j_gene: TRBJ2-5
d_gene: NA
abundance: NA
v_gene: TRBV5-6
CDR3aa: CASSSLAGKETQYF
CDR3nt: TGTGCCAGCAGCTCCCTTGCCGGGAAAGAGACCCAGTACTTC

j_gene: TRBJ2-7
d_gene: TRBD1
abundance: NA
v_gene: TRBV2
CDR3aa: CASSERGQGAEQYF
CDR3nt: TGTGCCAGCAGTGAGCGGGGACAGGGGGCCGAGCAGTACTTC

j_gene: TRBJ1-1
d_gene: NA
abundance: NA
v_gene: TRBV7-9
CDR3aa: CASSLGGPTNTEAFF
CDR3nt: TGTGCCAGCAGCTTAGGAGGCCCGACGAACACTGAAGCTTTCTTT

j_gene: TRBJ2-2
d_gene: TRBD2
abundance: NA
v_gene: TRBV7-2
CDR3aa: CASSFRAGANTGELFF
CDR3nt: TGTGCCAGCAGCTTTAGAGCGGGAGCGAACACCGGGGAGCTGTTTTTT

j_gene: TRBJ2-7
d_gene: TRBD2
abundance: NA
v_gene: TRBV29-1
CDR3aa: CSVEFFREGEREQYF
CDR3nt: TGCAGCGTTGAATTTTTCCGGGAGGGGGAGCGCGAGCAGTACTTC

j_gene: TRBJ1-1
d_gene: TRBD1
abundance: NA
v_gene: TRBV9
CDR3aa: CASSAVGGGEAFF
CDR3nt: TGTGCCAGCAGCGCCGTGGGAGGGGGCGAAGCTTTCTTT

j_gene: TRBJ2-5
d_gene: TRBD2
abundance: NA
v_gene: TRBV11-2
CDR3aa: CASSFGTSGQETQYF
CDR3nt: TGTGCCAGCAGCTTCGGGACTAGCGGACAAGAGACCCAGTACTTC

j_gene: TRBJ1-1
d_gene: NA
abundance: NA
v_gene: TRBV7-2
CDR3aa: CASSFFGTEAFF
CDR3nt: TGTGCCAGCAGCTTCTTCGGGACTGAAGCTTTCTTT

j_gene: TRBJ1-2
d_gene: NA
abundance: NA
v_gene: TRBV6-1
CDR3aa: CASTLRTDYGYTF
CDR3nt: TGTGCCAGCACCCTCCGGACGGACTATGGCTACACCTTC

j_gene: TRBJ2-7
d_gene: NA
abundance: NA
v_gene: TRBV14
CDR3aa: CASSPLEYSYEQYF
CDR3nt: TGTGCCAGCAGCCCCTTGGAGTACTCCTACGAGCAGTACTTC

j_gene: TRBJ2-2
d_gene: TRBD2
abundance: NA
v_gene: TRBV27
CDR3aa: CASTPGLAGVGTGELFF
CDR3nt: TGTGCCAGCACCCCGGGACTAGCGGGAGTAGGAACCGGGGAGCTGTTTTTT

j_gene: TRBJ2-5
d_gene: NA
abundance: NA
v_gene: TRBV4-1
CDR3aa: CASSQGVGRGGETQYF
CDR3nt: TGCGCCAGCAGCCAAGGAGTAGGCAGGGGCGGGGAGACCCAGTACTTC

j_gene: TRBJ1-6
d_gene: NA
abundance: few
v_gene: TRBV5-1
CDR3aa: CASSLEGQKNSPLHF
CDR3nt: TGCGCCAGCAGCTTGGAAGGACAGAAGAATTCACCCCTCCACTTT

j_gene: TRBJ2-7
d_gene: NA
abundance: NA
v_gene: TRBV7-2
CDR3aa: CASSLDAKQTTQQYF
CDR3nt: TGTGCCAGCAGCTTAGACGCTAAACAGACTACGCAGCAGTACTTC

j_gene: TRBJ1-5
d_gene: NA
abundance: NA
v_gene: TRBV19
CDR3aa: CASSRQPKEPQHF
CDR3nt: TGTGCCAGTAGCCGACAGCCCAAGGAGCCCCAGCATTTT

j_gene: TRBJ2-7
d_gene: NA
abundance: many
v_gene: TRBV5-5
CDR3aa: CASSPGLLNYEQYF
CDR3nt: TGTGCCAGCAGCCCGGGACTGTTGAACTACGAGCAGTACTTC

j_gene: TRBJ2-2
d_gene: NA
abundance: NA
v_gene: TRBV5-6
CDR3aa: CASSPPSLVAGELFF
CDR3nt: TGTGCCAGCAGCCCACCCTCCCTCGTGGCCGGGGAGCTGTTTTTT

j_gene: TRBJ1-5
d_gene: NA
abundance: NA
v_gene: TRBV30
CDR3aa: CAWSSNSNQPQHF
CDR3nt: TGTGCCTGGAGCTCAAATAGCAATCAGCCCCAGCATTTT

j_gene: TRBJ2-5
d_gene: NA
abundance: NA
v_gene: TRBV20-1
CDR3aa: CSASPEETQYF
CDR3nt: TGCAGTGCTTCCCCGGAAGAGACCCAGTACTTC

j_gene: TRBJ1-3
d_gene: NA
abundance: NA
v_gene: TRBV19
CDR3aa: CASGPGWGNTIYF
CDR3nt: TGTGCCAGTGGACCGGGATGGGGAAACACCATATATTTT

j_gene: TRBJ2-1
d_gene: NA
abundance: NA
v_gene: TRBV6-5
CDR3aa: CASSYLNEQFF
CDR3nt: TGTGCCAGCAGTTACCTTAATGAGCAGTTCTTC

j_gene: TRBJ1-2
d_gene: NA
abundance: once
v_gene: TRBV12-5
CDR3aa: CASGFKGLGYTF
CDR3nt: TGTGCTAGTGGTTTTAAAGGGCTTGGCTACACCTTC

j_gene: TRBJ2-3
d_gene: NA
abundance: NA
v_gene: TRBV19
CDR3aa: CASTRGSFTDTQYF
CDR3nt: TGTGCCAGTACTAGGGGGAGTTTCACAGATACGCAGTATTTT